The clone carrying this T cell receptor (beta chain) has a count of ten or more. What it binds is unknown. TCRdb independently ran MiXCR on the RT-PCR reads; one entry per CDR3 protein. This sample has 400,000 to 650,000 distinct CDR3 sequences, with about 7.2% found just once. This sample is part of a study of response to subunit inactivated influenza vaccine. Study-wide points: The authors put forward the suggestion that each seasonal influenza vaccination may bring in only a limited number of new T cells.

CDR3 length: 11 amino acids. V was shortened by 5 bases and J by 9 bases, with 10 bases between the two germline ends. The TCR originated in a man aged 50-75 years who received an inactivated influenza vaccine. Here the sequenced sample was PBMCs from blood, taken 23 to 25 months after vaccination. The J gene is TRBJ2-5, the V gene TRBV12-3 or TRBV12-4; D not certain. The chain's CDR3 is CASSAEGPQYF. CDR3 sequence (DNA): TGTGCCAGCAGTGCGGAAGGGCCCCAGTACTTC.